Sequencing of this TCR beta chain was carried out in a study of blood T cell repertoires in COVID-19 (dated by TCRdb to the early 2020s). Context from the whole study: The collaborator samples originated in the United States, Italy and Spain and spanned the acute and convalescent phases of COVID-19. The material from the prospective study consisted of cDNA or gDNA derived from T cells, B-cell-depleted T cells, or PBMCs. Deeply sampled blood TCRbeta repertoires from subjects exposed to, actively infected with, or recovered from COVID-19 were included in the dataset. The repertoires were released in a freely available public database meant as a resource for research on the immune response to SARS-CoV-2. Samples came from the ongoing ImmuneRACE study (first 160 participants) plus 1,254 subjects from 6 global collaborators. A de-identified subject ID, COVID-19 status, age in years and sex were almost always included in the sample metadata. Where available, HLA class I and class II types were taken from metadata supplied by the sample provider and were not determined by assay-based typing. Broad study findings and their caveats: The quantity of clinical and demographic metadata differed by source and by participant and was supplied without curation.

V and J are trimmed by 3 bases and 3 bases, and the gene matches miss 3 bases of the junction. Including cysteine and phenylalanine, the CDR3 has 15 amino acids. Of the read, only the CDR3 DNA is kept; its 45 bases are in frame from base 1. According to the germline V gene, CDR1 reads SNHLY and CDR2 reads FYNNEI. Collaborating institutions collected whole blood in K2EDTA tubes following their own protocols. For TCRbeta analysis, collaborators shipped samples in one of three forms: frozen whole blood, isolated PBMCs, or DNA extracted from either of those sample types. Of note for this clone: The clone's antigen remains unknown. Per-base qualities were not stored, and no clone one base away is much larger.

TCRbeta CDR3 regions were amplified from genomic DNA using the immunoSEQ Assay, a bias-controlled multiplex PCR. On the study's bioinformatics: Within the assay, amplification of reference gene primers was used to estimate how many nucleated cells each sample contained. To quantify the absolute abundance of each unique TCRbeta CDR3 rearrangement, sequence reads were collapsed and filtered. For each sample, productive Simpson clonality was calculated as the square root of Simpson's diversity index over productive rearrangements. TCRdb holds this immuneACCESS table with in-frame rearrangements only. Some clones are missing; in checked studies, unresolved V genes explain under half, and the rest has no known cause. The V and J calls and clone size were taken over from that table, and D and trimming were inferred from the DNA. The sample table lists about 200,000 clones, about 88% of them with a count of one. The ten largest clones add up to 3% to 3.5% of the sample.

The rearrangement joined TRBV2 to TRBJ1-2, with 11 central nucleotides matching TRBD1. Input material: peripheral blood. The TCR comes from a man in his sixties with acute or convalescent COVID-19. The CDR3 corresponds to CASSDRTGGYYGYTF. The nucleotide sequence reads TGTGCCAGCAGTGACCGGACAGGGGGCTACTATGGCTACACCTTC.